A single sample gave rise to the 25 T cell receptor beta chains below, sequenced in a study of OX40 agonist ivuxolimab in advanced cancers. Only in-frame clones appear in the TCRdb table, and some are missing; sequencing was by immunoSEQ multiplex PCR. The sample records roughly 70,000 clones, roughly 90% being singletons. This sample comprised CD4+ or CD8+ T cells sorted from blood, obtained in a trial of the OX40 agonist ivuxolimab. These receptors were taken from an adult with an advanced solid tumor such as melanoma, head and neck, liver or kidney cancer.

This clone was detected only once. The rearrangement uses TRBV6-5 and TRBJ2-7, with 7 bases identical to TRBD2. The ends lost 4 bases at V and 6 bases at J; junction bases unmatched: 15. The CDR3 sequence is 16 residues long. Germline V lookup: CDR1 MNHEY, CDR2 SVGAGI. The CDR3 DNA sequence: TGTGCCAGCAGTTCGCGGGGGAAAAGAGGTTCCCCCGAGCAGTACTTC. Its protein is CASSSRGKRGSPEQYF.

In this sample, this clone turned up a few times. CDR3 coding DNA: TGCGCCAGCAGTGCCGGCACCGGGGAGCTGTTTTTT. Protein sequence: CASSAGTGELFF. J is TRBJ2-2 and V is TRBV10-1; the D is unclear. Trimming left V 4 bases short and J 4 bases short, with 4 bases between. Germline CDR1 WNHNN, CDR2 SYGVQD (reference sequence). This CDR3 has 12 amino acids.

This CDR3 is CASSETSGPDTQYF. CDR3 DNA: TGTGCCAGCAGTGAGACTAGCGGGCCCGATACGCAGTATTTT. The rearrangement joins TRBV6-1 to TRBJ2-3; 10 bases map to TRBD2. J gave up 6 bases and V 3 bases, and 3 bases lay outside the gene matches. Germline V lookup: CDR1 MNHNS, CDR2 SASEGT. The CDR3 is 14 residues long.

About this clone itself: Other DNA sequences within the sample encode an identical CDR3. The CDR3 loop reads CASSPGTGGTYEQYF. CDR3 coding DNA: TGTGCCAGCTCACCCGGGACAGGGGGAACCTACGAGCAGTACTTC. The chain has TRBV18 and TRBJ2-7; 11 bases map to TRBD1. Germline V gene lookup returns CDR1 KGHSH and CDR2 LQKENI. The CDR3 runs to 15 residues. V lost 3 bases, J lost 2 bases, and 3 bases stayed unmatched.

This chain connects TRBV5-4 to TRBJ2-1; D unresolved. V was pared by 6 bases and J by 0 bases, with 10 bases between. CDR1 is SGHNT and CDR2 is YYREEE in the germline V gene (reference sequence). This CDR3 region has 14 residues. For the CDR3, the DNA is TGTGCCAGCAATTGGGCAAACTCCTACAATGAGCAGTTCTTC. Its translation is CASNWANSYNEQFF.

The V gene is TRBV30, the J gene TRBJ1-3, with a tentative D call TRBD1 (6 bases). CDR3 length equals 14 residues. Trimming took 4 bases from V and 3 from J, leaving 13 bases between them. Germline assignment: CDR1 GTSNPN and CDR2 SVGIG (reference sequence). Here the CDR3 reads CAWIRQAGGNTIYF. CDR3 DNA sequence: TGTGCCTGGATAAGACAGGCGGGTGGAAACACCATATATTTT. Full variable domain (missing parts from reference TRBV30 and TRBJ1-3): SQTIHQWPATLVQPVGSPLSLECTVEGTSNPNLYWYRQAAGRGLQLLFYSVGIGQISSEVPQNLSASRPQDRQFILSSKKLLLSDSGFYLCAWIRQAGGNTIYFGEGSWLTVV.

The rearrangement uses TRBV5-1 and TRBJ2-2; maybe TRBD2 (5 bases). V lost 3 bases to trimming and J lost 6 bases, with 15 bases between them. The CDR3 consists of 15 residues. Looked up from germline, CDR1 is SGHRS and CDR2 is YFSETQ. The CDR3 reads CASSSLGVSSGELFF. CDR3 nucleotides: TGCGCCAGCAGCTCCCTCGGGGTATCATCCGGGGAGCTGTTTTTT.

This chain links TRBV15 with TRBJ2-2; D tentatively reads TRBD1 or TRBD2 (5 bases each). Germline lookup yields CDR1 LNHNV and CDR2 YYDKDF (reference sequence). The CDR3 runs to 15 residues. V was trimmed by 3 bases and J by 1 base, leaving 9 bases between them. CDR3 sequence: CATSRRGGNTGELFF. The CDR3 DNA follows: TGTGCCACCAGCAGGAGGGGTGGGAACACCGGGGAGCTGTTTTTT. Looking up the rest from reference TRBV15 and TRBJ2-2 gives the full variable domain: DAMVIQNPRYQVTQFGKPVTLSCSQTLNHNVMYWYQQKSSQAPKLLFHYYDKDFNNEADTPDNFQSRRPNTSFCFLDIRSPGLGDTAMYLCATSRRGGNTGELFFGEGSRLTVL.

Remarks on this clone: The same CDR3 also results from other DNA sequences found in this sample. The J gene is TRBJ2-7, the V gene TRBV5-1; a possible D gene is TRBD2 (5 bases). V was pared by 0 bases and J by 0 bases, with 7 bases between. This CDR3 has 14 residues. Germline CDR1 is SGHRS and CDR2 is YFSETQ. The CDR3 sequence: CASSLDGSSYEQYF. The CDR3 DNA sequence: TGCGCCAGCAGCTTGGATGGGAGCTCCTACGAGCAGTACTTC.

This clone was detected once. The chain recombines TRBV6-6 with TRBJ2-1; tentative D call: TRBD2 (6 bases). CDR1 is MNHNY and CDR2 is SVGAGI in the germline V gene (reference sequence). Trimming shortened V by 0 bases and J by 6 bases, and 15 bases separated the two germline ends. This CDR3 contains 16 residues. The CDR3 region has the DNA TGTGCCAGCAGTTACTCGAACGGGAGATCAGGCAATGAGCAGTTCTTC. Protein product: CASSYSNGRSGNEQFF.

This sequence joins TRBV18 and TRBJ2-2, with D perhaps matching TRBD2 (5 bases). Trimming stripped 2 bases from V and 5 bases from J, with 12 bases between. CDR1 and CDR2 (germline): KGHSH, LQKENI. There are 15 residues in the CDR3. The CDR3: CASSPEKRETGELFF. The CDR3 nucleotides read TGTGCCAGCTCACCAGAAAAGAGGGAGACCGGGGAGCTGTTTTTT.

Only a few counts were recorded for this clone. The rearrangement joins TRBV30 to TRBJ1-1, with D unclear. Germline V gene lookup returns CDR1 GTSNPN and CDR2 SVGIG (reference sequence). Trimming took 0 bases from V and 5 from J, leaving 10 bases between them. CDR3 size: 13 residues. The CDR3 region is CAWSVERATEAFF. CDR3 coding DNA: TGTGCCTGGAGTGTGGAAAGGGCAACTGAAGCTTTCTTT.

In its sample, this clone was seen once. The chain is built from TRBV11-2 and TRBJ2-7; D might be TRBD2 (5 bases). Per the germline V gene, CDR1 is SGHAT and CDR2 is FQNNGV. The V end lost 5 bases, the J end lost 5 bases, and 16 bases lay between the germline ends. CDR3 length equals 14 residues. CDR3 protein: CASSREGNGHEQYF. The CDR3 bases are TGTGCCAGCAGCCGCGAGGGAAACGGCCACGAGCAGTACTTC.

The chain combines TRBV5-1 with TRBJ2-4, with a possible D match to TRBD2 (8 bases). The CDR3 is 15 amino acids. Germline CDR1 reads SGHRS; CDR2 reads YFSETQ. V was trimmed by 0 bases and J by 9 bases, leaving 16 bases between them. The CDR3 nucleotides are TGCGCCAGCAGCTTGGGGCTCAGGGGGACTAGCATTCAGTACTTC. Translated, it gives CASSLGLRGTSIQYF.

The chain couples TRBV6-6 to TRBJ1-5; the D gene is possibly TRBD1 (5 bases). The germline V gene has CDR1 MNHNY and CDR2 SVGAGI (reference sequence). Trimming took off 8 bases at V and 6 bases at J, with 11 bases between the two ends. The CDR3 runs to 12 residues. CDR3 bases: TGTGCCAGCGGTCCAGGGCTTCAGCCCCAGCATTTT. Translation: CASGPGLQPQHF.

This clone showed up just once. This rearrangement joins TRBV7-2 to TRBJ2-7; D is unclear. The V gene's germline CDR1 is SGHTA and CDR2 FQGNSA. V was shortened by 1 base and J by 0 bases, with 13 bases between the two germline ends. This CDR3 region has 16 residues. The CDR3 DNA reads as TGTGCCAGCAGCTTAGATTTCGATAGGCCCTCCTACGAGCAGTACTTC. Its protein product is CASSLDFDRPSYEQYF.

The J gene is TRBJ1-5, the V gene TRBV4-2; TRBD1 aligns across 9 bases. Unmatched junction bases numbered 6, after V lost 1 base and J lost 8 bases. The CDR3 sequence is 15 residues long. Germline CDR1 and CDR2: LGHNA and YNFKEQ. DNA for the CDR3: TGTGCCAGCAGCCAAGTATCACAGGGGGCTGAGCCCCAGCATTTT. Amino acid sequence: CASSQVSQGAEPQHF.

This chain connects TRBV5-1 to TRBJ2-2; 10 bases fit TRBD2. In germline, CDR1 is SGHRS, CDR2 YFSETQ. After removal of 4 bases from V and 2 bases from J, the junction contained 2 bases not matched to a gene. This CDR3 comprises 15 residues. The CDR3 DNA follows: TGCGCCAGCAGCCGGACTAGCGGCAACACCGGGGAGCTGTTTTTT. Amino acids: CASSRTSGNTGELFF.

J is TRBJ2-1 and V is TRBV7-9; D might be TRBD2 (6 bases). V lost 3 bases and J 10 bases, leaving 19 bases between the germline ends. In germline, CDR1 is SEHNR, CDR2 FQNEAQ (reference sequence). This CDR3 spans 15 amino acids. CDR3 residues: CASSFTGGILGEQFF. The CDR3 DNA sequence: TGTGCCAGCAGCTTCACCGGAGGGATTTTAGGGGAGCAGTTCTTC.

The V and J genes are TRBV7-9 and TRBJ2-3, with D unresolved. The CDR3 spans 15 residues. CDR1 and CDR2 (germline): SEHNR, FQNEAQ (reference sequence). Trimming shortened V by 0 bases and J by 3 bases, and 10 bases separated the two germline ends. Written as DNA, the CDR3 is TGTGCCAGCAGCTTAGCGATGCCGCCGACAGATACGCAGTATTTT. Its protein product is CASSLAMPPTDTQYF.

This chain uses TRBV18 with TRBJ2-2; the match to TRBD1 covers 7 bases. The CDR3 runs 15 residues. J lost 3 bases, V lost 1 base, and 2 bases had no gene match. From germline, CDR1 is KGHSH and CDR2 LQKENI. CDR3 in DNA: TGTGCCAGCTCACCACAGGGGGCGGACACCGGGGAGCTGTTTTTT. Translation: CASSPQGADTGELFF.

This clone has just a few counts. The chain combines TRBV27 with TRBJ2-7; 8 bases align to TRBD1. V lost 5 bases to trimming and J lost 5 bases; unmatched junction nucleotides: 14. Per germline, CDR1 MNHEY and CDR2 SMNVEV (reference sequence). The CDR3 consists of 16 residues. The CDR3 region has the DNA TGTGCCAGCAGTCAGGAGCGGACAGGGACCCCCCACGAGCAGTACTTC. Its translation is CASSQERTGTPHEQYF.

V gene TRBV18 combines with J gene TRBJ1-1; D is unresolved. V lost 3 bases and J lost 3, with 8 bases in between. Germline V gene data show CDR1 as KGHSH and CDR2 as LQKENI. The CDR3 is 13 residues long. The CDR3 DNA is TGTGCCAGCTCACCGAGTATTTACACTGAAGCTTTCTTT. Protein product: CASSPSIYTEAFF.

This clone came up a few times. One junction end disagrees with the germline gene, perhaps due to a read error. The J gene is TRBJ1-3, the V gene TRBV6-5; tentative D call: TRBD1 (6 bases). Germline assignment: CDR1 MNHEY and CDR2 SVGAGI. The CDR3 contains 15 residues. The CDR3 sequence: CASSYSQGPGNTIYF. CDR3 coding DNA: TGTGCCAGCAGTTACTCGCAGGGGCCTGGGAACACCATATATTTT.

The CDR3 DNA follows: TGTGCCAGCTCCCCGGGACTAGCGGGAGTAGGTGAGCAGTACTTC. This encodes CASSPGLAGVGEQYF. The genes are TRBV18 and TRBJ2-7; 14 positions agree with TRBD2. With V trimmed by 6 bases and J by 7 bases, 8 bases remained unmatched. Germline V gives CDR1 KGHSH, CDR2 LQKENI. CDR3 length: 15 amino acids.